This T cell receptor (beta chain) was sequenced during a study of technical replicates of blood from a handful of donors. Germline V gene data show CDR1 as KGHSH and CDR2 as LQKENI. The CDR3 has 17 residues. V was clipped by 5 bases and J by 1 base, with 18 bases between them. Produced via immunoSEQ multiplex PCR; TCRdb's table is partial and in-frame only. Of 67,000 or so clones listed, around 95% are singletons. The sample consisted of T cells isolated from PBMCs. The TCR was taken from a human donor in good health. The chain has TRBV18 and TRBJ2-4, with D possibly TRBD1 on 5 matching bases. CDR3 sequence: CASSSKNPGMAKNIQYF. The DNA of the CDR3 is TGTGCCAGCTCATCAAAGAATCCAGGGATGGCCAAAAACATTCAGTACTTC. The whole variable domain, remainder taken from reference TRBV18 and TRBJ2-4, is NAGVMQNPRHLVRRRGQEARLRCSPMKGHSHVYWYRQLPEEGLKFMVYLQKENIIDESGMPKERFSAEFPKEGPSILRIQQVVRGDSAAYFCASSSKNPGMAKNIQYFGAGTRLSVL.